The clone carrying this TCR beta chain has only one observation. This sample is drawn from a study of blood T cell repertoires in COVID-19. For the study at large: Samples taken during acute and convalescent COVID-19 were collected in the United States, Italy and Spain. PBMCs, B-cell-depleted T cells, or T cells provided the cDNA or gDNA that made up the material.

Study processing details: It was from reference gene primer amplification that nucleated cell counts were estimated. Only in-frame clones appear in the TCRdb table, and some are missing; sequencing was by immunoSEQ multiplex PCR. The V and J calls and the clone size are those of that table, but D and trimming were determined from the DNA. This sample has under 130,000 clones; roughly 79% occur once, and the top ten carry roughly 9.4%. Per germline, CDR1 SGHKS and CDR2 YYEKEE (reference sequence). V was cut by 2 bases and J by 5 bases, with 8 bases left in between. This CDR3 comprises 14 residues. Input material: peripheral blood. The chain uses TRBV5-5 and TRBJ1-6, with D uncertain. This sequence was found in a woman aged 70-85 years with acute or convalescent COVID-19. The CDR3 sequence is CASSLRLNNSPLHF. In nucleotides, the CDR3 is TGTGCCAGCAGCTTAAGACTAAATAATTCACCCCTCCACTTT.